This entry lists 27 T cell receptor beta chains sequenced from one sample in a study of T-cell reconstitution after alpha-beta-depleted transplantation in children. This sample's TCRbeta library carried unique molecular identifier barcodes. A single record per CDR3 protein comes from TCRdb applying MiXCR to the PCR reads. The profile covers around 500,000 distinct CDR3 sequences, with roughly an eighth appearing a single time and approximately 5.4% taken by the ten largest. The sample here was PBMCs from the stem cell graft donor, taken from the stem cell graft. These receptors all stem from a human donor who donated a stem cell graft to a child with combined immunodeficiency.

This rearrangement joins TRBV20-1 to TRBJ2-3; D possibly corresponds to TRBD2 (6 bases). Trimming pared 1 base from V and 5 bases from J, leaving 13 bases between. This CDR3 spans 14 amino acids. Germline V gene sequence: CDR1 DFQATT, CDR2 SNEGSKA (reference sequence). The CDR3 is CSARVGGGIDTQYF. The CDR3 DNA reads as TGCAGTGCTAGAGTTGGGGGAGGTATAGATACGCAGTATTTT.

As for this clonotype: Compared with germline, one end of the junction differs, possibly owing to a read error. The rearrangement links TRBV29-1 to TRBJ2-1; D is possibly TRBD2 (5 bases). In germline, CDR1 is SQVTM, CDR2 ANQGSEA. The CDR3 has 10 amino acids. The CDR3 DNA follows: TGCAGTGTTGAGGGCCATGAGCAGTTCTTC. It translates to CSVEGHEQFF.

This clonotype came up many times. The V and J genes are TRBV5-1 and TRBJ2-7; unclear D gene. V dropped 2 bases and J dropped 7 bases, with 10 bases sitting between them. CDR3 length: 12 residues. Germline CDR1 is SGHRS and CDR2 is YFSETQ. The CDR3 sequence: CASSFGHGEQYF. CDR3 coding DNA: TGCGCCAGCAGCTTTGGCCACGGGGAGCAGTACTTC.

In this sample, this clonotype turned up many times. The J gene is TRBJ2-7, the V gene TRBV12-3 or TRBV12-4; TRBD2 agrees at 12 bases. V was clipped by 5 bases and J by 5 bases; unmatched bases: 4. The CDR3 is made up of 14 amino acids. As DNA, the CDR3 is TGTGCCAGCAGTCCTAGCGGGAGGGCTCACGAGCAGTACTTC. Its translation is CASSPSGRAHEQYF.

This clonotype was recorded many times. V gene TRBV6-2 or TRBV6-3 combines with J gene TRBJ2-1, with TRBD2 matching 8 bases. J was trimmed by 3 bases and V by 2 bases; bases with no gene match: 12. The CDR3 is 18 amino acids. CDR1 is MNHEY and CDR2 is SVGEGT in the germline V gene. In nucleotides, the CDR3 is TGTGCCAGCAGTTACACTCGGGGGGGTGGGACCGTCTACAATGAGCAGTTCTTC. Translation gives CASSYTRGGGTVYNEQFF.

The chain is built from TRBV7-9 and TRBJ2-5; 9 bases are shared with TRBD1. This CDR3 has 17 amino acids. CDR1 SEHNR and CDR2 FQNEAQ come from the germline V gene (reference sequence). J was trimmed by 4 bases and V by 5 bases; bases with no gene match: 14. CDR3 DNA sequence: TGTGCCAGCAGCCCCCCCCCTCGGGACAGGGCAACAGAGACCCAGTACTTC. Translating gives CASSPPPRDRATETQYF.

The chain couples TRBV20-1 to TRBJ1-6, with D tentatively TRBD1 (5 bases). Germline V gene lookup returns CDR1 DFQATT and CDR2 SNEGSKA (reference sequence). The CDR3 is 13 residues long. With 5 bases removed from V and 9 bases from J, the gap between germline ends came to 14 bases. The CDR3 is CSAPLSDSSPLHF. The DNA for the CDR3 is TGCAGTGCTCCCCTCTCAGACAGTTCACCCCTCCACTTT.

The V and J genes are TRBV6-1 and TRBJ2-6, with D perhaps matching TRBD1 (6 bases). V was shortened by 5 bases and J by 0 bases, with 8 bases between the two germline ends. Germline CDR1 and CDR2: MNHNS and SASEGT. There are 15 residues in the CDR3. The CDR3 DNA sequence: TGTGCCAGCAGTAGGGGGACCTCTGGGGCCAACGTCCTGACTTTC. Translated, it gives CASSRGTSGANVLTF.

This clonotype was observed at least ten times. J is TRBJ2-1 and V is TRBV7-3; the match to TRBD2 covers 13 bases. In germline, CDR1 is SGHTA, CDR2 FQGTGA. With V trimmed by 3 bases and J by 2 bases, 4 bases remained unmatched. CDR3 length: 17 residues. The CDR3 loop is CASSFGLAGETYNEQFF. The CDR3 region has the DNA TGTGCCAGCAGCTTTGGACTAGCGGGGGAGACCTACAATGAGCAGTTCTTC.

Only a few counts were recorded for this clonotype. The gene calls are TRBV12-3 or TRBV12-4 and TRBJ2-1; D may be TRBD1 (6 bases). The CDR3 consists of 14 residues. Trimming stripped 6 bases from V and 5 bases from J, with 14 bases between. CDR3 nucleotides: TGTGCCAGCAGAGCCCAGGGGCGGAACAATGAGCAGTTCTTC. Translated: CASRAQGRNNEQFF.

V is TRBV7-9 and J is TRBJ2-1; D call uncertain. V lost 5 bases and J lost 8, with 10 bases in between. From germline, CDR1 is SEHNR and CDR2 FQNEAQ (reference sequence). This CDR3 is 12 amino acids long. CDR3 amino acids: CASSPWYHEQFF. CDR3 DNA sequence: TGTGCCAGCAGCCCTTGGTACCATGAGCAGTTCTTC.

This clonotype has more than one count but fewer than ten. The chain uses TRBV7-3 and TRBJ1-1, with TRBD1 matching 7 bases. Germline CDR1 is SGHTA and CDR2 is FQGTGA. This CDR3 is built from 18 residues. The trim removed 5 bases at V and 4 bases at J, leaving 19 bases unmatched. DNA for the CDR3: TGTGCCAGCAGCGCGCTAGGGACAGCCCAAGTGGTTGGCACTGAAGCTTTCTTT. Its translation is CASSALGTAQVVGTEAFF.

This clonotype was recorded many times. The CDR3 nucleotides read TGTGCCAGCAGCCAAGATACCCTAGCGGCGTACGAGCAGTACTTC. The encoded protein is CASSQDTLAAYEQYF. The chain links TRBV3-1 to TRBJ2-7; TRBD2 aligns across 7 bases. Trimming at V came to 0 bases and at J to 4 bases, leaving 6 bases not matched to a gene. This CDR3 spans 15 amino acids. Germline CDR1 LGHDT, CDR2 YNNKEL (reference sequence).

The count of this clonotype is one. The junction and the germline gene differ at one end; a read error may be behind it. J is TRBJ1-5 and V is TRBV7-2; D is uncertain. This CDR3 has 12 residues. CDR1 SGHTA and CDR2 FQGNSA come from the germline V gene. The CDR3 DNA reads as TGTGACAGCAGCGGTTACAATCAGCCCCAGCATTTT. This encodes CDSSGYNQPQHF. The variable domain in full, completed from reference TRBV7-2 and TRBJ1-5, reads GAGVSQSPSNKVTEKGKDVELRCDPISGHTALYWYRQSLGQGLEFLIYFQGNSAPDKSGLPSDRFSAERTGGSVSTLTIQRTQQEDSAVYLCDSSGYNQPQHFGDGTRLSIL.

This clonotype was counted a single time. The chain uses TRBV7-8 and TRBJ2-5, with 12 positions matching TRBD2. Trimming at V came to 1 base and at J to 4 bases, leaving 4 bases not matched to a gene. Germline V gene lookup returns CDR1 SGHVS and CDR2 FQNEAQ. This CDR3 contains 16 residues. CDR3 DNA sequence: TGTGCCAGCAGCTTAGGGGAACTAGCGGGAGGAGAGACCCAGTACTTC. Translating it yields CASSLGELAGGETQYF.

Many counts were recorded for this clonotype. This CDR3 reads CASSLRIDTGELFF. The CDR3, as DNA: TGCGCCAGCAGCTTGAGGATCGACACCGGGGAGCTGTTTTTT. The chain joins TRBV5-1 to TRBJ2-2; D uncertain. V shed 1 base and J shed 3 bases, with 7 bases lying between them. Germline CDR1 reads SGHRS; CDR2 reads YFSETQ. This CDR3 has 14 residues.

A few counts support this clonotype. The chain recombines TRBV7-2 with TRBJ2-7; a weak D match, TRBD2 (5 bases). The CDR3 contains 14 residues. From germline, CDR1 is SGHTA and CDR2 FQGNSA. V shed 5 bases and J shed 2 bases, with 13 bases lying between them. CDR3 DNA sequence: TGTGCCAGCAGCCCCAGTGAAGCGGCCTACGAGCAGTACTTC. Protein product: CASSPSEAAYEQYF.

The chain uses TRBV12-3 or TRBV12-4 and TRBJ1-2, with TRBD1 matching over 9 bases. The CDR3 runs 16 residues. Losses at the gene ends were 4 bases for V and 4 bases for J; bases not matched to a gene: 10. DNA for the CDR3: TGTGCCAGCAGTTGGATAGGGACAGGGAACCGCTATGGCTACACCTTC. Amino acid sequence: CASSWIGTGNRYGYTF.

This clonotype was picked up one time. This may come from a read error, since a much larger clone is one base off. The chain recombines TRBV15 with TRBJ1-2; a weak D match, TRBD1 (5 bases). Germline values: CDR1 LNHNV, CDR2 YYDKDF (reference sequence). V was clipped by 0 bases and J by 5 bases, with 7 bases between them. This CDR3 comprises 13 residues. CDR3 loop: CATSRDKGYGYTF. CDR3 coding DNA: TGTGCCACCAGCAGAGATAAGGGGTATGGCTACACCTTC.

CDR3 DNA: TGTGCCACCAGTGACCTGGGACAGCCCTACGAGCAGTACTTC. Protein: CATSDLGQPYEQYF. The V and J genes are TRBV24-1 and TRBJ2-7, with 7 bases matching TRBD1. Germline values: CDR1 KGHDR, CDR2 SFDVKD. The V gene end was trimmed by 4 bases and the J gene end by 2 bases; junction bases not matched to a gene: 4. This CDR3 contains 14 residues.

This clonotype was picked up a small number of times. DNA of the CDR3: TGTGCCACCAGCAGAGCTGGACAGGGTCCAGATACGCAGTATTTT. This sequence encodes CATSRAGQGPDTQYF. The genes are TRBV15 and TRBJ2-3, with 8 positions matching TRBD1. J was trimmed by 4 bases and V by 1 base; bases with no gene match: 4. From germline, CDR1 is LNHNV and CDR2 YYDKDF (reference sequence). The CDR3 is made up of 15 amino acids.

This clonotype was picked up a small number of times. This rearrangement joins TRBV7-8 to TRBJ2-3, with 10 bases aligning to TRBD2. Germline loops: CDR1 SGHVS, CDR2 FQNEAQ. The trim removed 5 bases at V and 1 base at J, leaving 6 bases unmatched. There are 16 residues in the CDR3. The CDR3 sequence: CASSLSGGAGTDTQYF. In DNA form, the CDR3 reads TGTGCCAGCAGCCTAAGCGGGGGGGCTGGCACAGATACGCAGTATTTT.

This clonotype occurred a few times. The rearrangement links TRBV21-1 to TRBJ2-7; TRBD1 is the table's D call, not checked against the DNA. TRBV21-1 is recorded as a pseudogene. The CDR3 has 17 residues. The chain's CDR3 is CASSTADRGKLAYEQYF. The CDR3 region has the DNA TGTGCCAGCAGCACCGCGGACAGGGGAAAACTTGCCTACGAGCAGTACTTC.

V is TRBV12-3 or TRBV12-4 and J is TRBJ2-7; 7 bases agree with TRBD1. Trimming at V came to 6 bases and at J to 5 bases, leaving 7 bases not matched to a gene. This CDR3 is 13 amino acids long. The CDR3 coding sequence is TGTGCCAGCAGCCAAGACAGGGAGAACGAGCAGTACTTC. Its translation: CASSQDRENEQYF.

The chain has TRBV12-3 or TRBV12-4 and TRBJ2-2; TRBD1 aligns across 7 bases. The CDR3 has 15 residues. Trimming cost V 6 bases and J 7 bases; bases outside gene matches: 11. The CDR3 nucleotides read TGTGCCAGCAGCCGCCTCGGGACAGCCAGCGGGGAGCTGTTTTTT. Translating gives CASSRLGTASGELFF.

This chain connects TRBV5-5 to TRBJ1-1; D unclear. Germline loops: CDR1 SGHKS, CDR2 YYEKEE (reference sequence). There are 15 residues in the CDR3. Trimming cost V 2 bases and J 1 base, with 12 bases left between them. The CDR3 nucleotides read TGTGCCAGCAGCTTTCGGAAGAATGAGAACACTGAAGCTTTCTTT. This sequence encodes CASSFRKNENTEAFF.

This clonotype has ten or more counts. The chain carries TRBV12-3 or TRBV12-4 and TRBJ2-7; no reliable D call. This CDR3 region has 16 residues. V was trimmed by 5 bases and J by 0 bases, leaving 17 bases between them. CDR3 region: CASSPRGKGYSYEQYF. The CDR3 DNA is TGTGCCAGCAGTCCCCGCGGTAAGGGCTACTCCTACGAGCAGTACTTC.